These 14 T cell receptor beta chains originate from one sample sequenced in a study of blood T cell repertoires in COVID-19. Generated by immunoSEQ multiplex PCR, the TCRdb table keeps only in-frame clones and is missing some. The data show about 210,000 clones, about four fifths seen once. The source material was PBMCs or T cells enriched from blood (not recorded which). The receptors were gathered from a woman in her fifties or sixties with acute COVID-19.

The genes are TRBV15 and TRBJ1-2, with 7 bases that match TRBD1. Germline V lookup: CDR1 LNHNV, CDR2 YYDKDF (reference sequence). The V and J ends lost 3 bases and 2 bases, in that order; junction bases with no gene match: 15. This CDR3 is built from 18 residues. CDR3 sequence (DNA): TGTGCCACCAGCAGGAAAAGACAGGGATCAAAACCCAACTATGGCTACACCTTC. Translated, it gives CATSRKRQGSKPNYGYTF.

V usage is TRBV7-6 and J usage is TRBJ2-1, with TRBD2 matching over 15 bases. CDR3 length: 17 residues. From germline, CDR1 is SGHVS and CDR2 FNYEAQ. After removal of 5 bases from V and 4 bases from J, the junction contained 6 bases not matched to a gene. The CDR3 DNA follows: TGTGCCAGCAGCCGTGGGACTAGCGGGGGGTCTTACAATGAGCAGTTCTTC. Its protein is CASSRGTSGGSYNEQFF.

The chain recombines TRBV7-2 with TRBJ2-4, with D unclear. Germline-derived CDR1 and CDR2 are SGHTA and FQGNSA. Deletions cut 2 bases from V and 0 bases from J, with 8 bases between. This CDR3 is 15 amino acids long. CDR3 sequence reads: CASSLSQVAKNIQYF. The CDR3 DNA sequence: TGTGCCAGCAGCTTATCTCAGGTAGCCAAAAACATTCAGTACTTC.

This chain links TRBV7-2 with TRBJ2-7; 12 bases fit TRBD2. The CDR3 spans 15 residues. From germline, CDR1 is SGHTA and CDR2 FQGNSA. V was pared by 3 bases and J by 2 bases, with 2 bases of the junction left unmatched. In nucleotides, the CDR3 is TGTGCCAGCAGCTTTGGACTAGCGGGAACCTACGAGCAGTACTTC. Amino acids: CASSFGLAGTYEQYF. The whole variable domain, filled in from reference TRBV7-2 and TRBJ2-7, reads GAGVSQSPSNKVTEKGKDVELRCDPISGHTALYWYRQSLGQGLEFLIYFQGNSAPDKSGLPSDRFSAERTGGSVSTLTIQRTQQEDSAVYLCASSFGLAGTYEQYFGPGTRLTVT.

This clone came up once. V is TRBV19 and J is TRBJ2-2; 12 bases agree with TRBD1. V lost 11 bases and J lost 7; bases outside the gene matches: 5. The CDR3 has 13 residues. CDR1 and CDR2 from the germline V gene are LNHDA and SQIVND (reference sequence). The CDR3 spells CAGDRGRGGELFF. Written as DNA, the CDR3 is TGTGCCGGGGACAGGGGGCGGGGCGGGGAGCTGTTTTTT.

The V and J genes are TRBV10-3 and TRBJ2-7, with a tentative D call TRBD1 (6 bases). From germline, CDR1 is ENHRY and CDR2 SYGVKD. Trimming cost V 7 bases and J 3 bases, with 25 bases left between them. CDR3 size: 17 residues. The CDR3 DNA reads TGTGCCATCAAAGGGACATCGGAAACGGGGATAAACTACGAGCAGTACTTC. Translation: CAIKGTSETGINYEQYF.

The V and J genes are TRBV11-2 and TRBJ2-1; 12 bases align to TRBD2. The CDR3 has 17 amino acids. Per the germline V gene, CDR1 is SGHAT and CDR2 is FQNNGV. Trimming cost V 5 bases and J 8 bases; bases outside gene matches: 13. The CDR3 region is CASSAHFLAGGPDEQFF. CDR3 nucleotides: TGTGCCAGCAGCGCCCATTTTCTAGCGGGGGGGCCTGATGAGCAGTTCTTC.

This clone was counted once. The chain links TRBV28 to TRBJ2-7, with D possibly being TRBD2 (6 bases). Trimming removed 5 bases at V and 0 bases at J, with 14 bases between. Germline V lookup: CDR1 MDHEN, CDR2 SYDVKM. The CDR3 contains 15 residues. This chain's CDR3 is CASSTQVGGSYEQYF. The DNA for the CDR3 is TGTGCCAGCAGTACACAAGTGGGGGGCTCCTACGAGCAGTACTTC.

V and J are TRBV6-5 and TRBJ1-6, with D unresolved. Germline CDR1 and CDR2: MNHEY and SVGAGI. Trimming removed 2 bases from V and 6 bases from J, with 5 bases in between. The CDR3 is made up of 13 amino acids. CDR3 sequence: CASSYASNSPLHF. As DNA, the CDR3 is TGTGCCAGCAGTTACGCTAGTAATTCACCCCTCCACTTT.

The V and J genes are TRBV19 and TRBJ1-1; D is unclear. The CDR3 has 14 residues. In germline, CDR1 is LNHDA, CDR2 SQIVND (reference sequence). The V end lost 5 bases, the J end lost 1 base, and 11 bases lay between the germline ends. CDR3 in DNA: TGTGCCAGTAGTGACGGAGGACGGAACACTGAAGCTTTCTTT. Amino acids: CASSDGGRNTEAFF.

The J gene is TRBJ1-6, the V gene TRBV6-1, with 8 bases identical to TRBD1. V lost 2 bases to trimming and J lost 10 bases; unmatched junction nucleotides: 4. This CDR3 comprises 14 residues. Germline V CDR1 and CDR2: MNHNS, SASEGT. The CDR3 reads CASSEQGARSPLHF. CDR3 nucleotides: TGTGCCAGCAGTGAACAGGGGGCACGGTCACCCCTCCACTTT.

Remarks on this clone: This sample also contains other DNA sequences that code for the same CDR3. V usage is TRBV15 and J usage is TRBJ2-3; 8 positions match TRBD1. The CDR3 is made up of 14 amino acids. J lost 1 base, V lost 3 bases, and 0 bases had no gene match. In germline, CDR1 is LNHNV, CDR2 YYDKDF (reference sequence). CDR3 coding DNA: TGTGCCACCAGCAGGGACAGGGGCACAGATACGCAGTATTTT. It encodes CATSRDRGTDTQYF.

This clone was seen just once. V and J are TRBV10-3 and TRBJ2-5, with TRBD2 matching over 15 bases. This CDR3 region has 15 residues. V shed 11 bases, J shed 5 bases, and the junction held 9 bases outside the gene matches. Germline V gene data show CDR1 as ENHRY and CDR2 as SYGVKD. CDR3 residues: CASGLAGGPGETQYF. CDR3 nucleotide sequence: TGTGCCTCTGGACTAGCGGGAGGGCCGGGGGAGACCCAGTACTTC.

This chain connects TRBV2 to TRBJ1-2, with 9 bases identical to TRBD1. CDR1 and CDR2 from the germline V gene are SNHLY and FYNNEI. J was trimmed by 8 bases and V by 5 bases; bases with no gene match: 9. The CDR3 is 14 amino acids. The CDR3, as DNA: TGTGCCAGCAGTCGGGACAGGGCCGCTGGGGGCTACACCTTC. Amino acid sequence: CASSRDRAAGGYTF. Full variable domain (remainder filled in from reference TRBV2 and TRBJ1-2): EPEVTQTPSHQVTQMGQEVILRCVPISNHLYFYWYRQILGQKVEFLVSFYNNEISEKSEIFDDQFSVERPDGSNFTLKIRSTKLEDSAMYFCASSRDRAAGGYTFGSGTRLTVV.